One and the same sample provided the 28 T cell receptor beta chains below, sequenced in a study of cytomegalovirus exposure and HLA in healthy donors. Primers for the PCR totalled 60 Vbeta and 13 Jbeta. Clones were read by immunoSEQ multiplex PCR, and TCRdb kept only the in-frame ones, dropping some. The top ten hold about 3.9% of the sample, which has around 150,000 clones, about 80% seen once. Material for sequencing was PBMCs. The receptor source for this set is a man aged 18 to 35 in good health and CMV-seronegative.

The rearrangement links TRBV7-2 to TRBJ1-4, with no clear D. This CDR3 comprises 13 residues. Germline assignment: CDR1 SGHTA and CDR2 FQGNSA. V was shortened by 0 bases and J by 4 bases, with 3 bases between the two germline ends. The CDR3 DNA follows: TGTGCCAGCAGCTTAGCCATTAATGAAAAACTGTTTTTT. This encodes CASSLAINEKLFF. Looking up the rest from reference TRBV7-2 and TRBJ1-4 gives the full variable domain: GAGVSQSPSNKVTEKGKDVELRCDPISGHTALYWYRQSLGQGLEFLIYFQGNSAPDKSGLPSDRFSAERTGGSVSTLTIQRTQQEDSAVYLCASSLAINEKLFFGSGTQLSVL.

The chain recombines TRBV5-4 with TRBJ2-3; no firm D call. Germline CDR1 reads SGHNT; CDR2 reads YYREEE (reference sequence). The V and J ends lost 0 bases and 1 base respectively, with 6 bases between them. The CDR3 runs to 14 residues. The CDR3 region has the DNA TGTGCCAGCAGCTTGGTGGCGGGCACAGATACGCAGTATTTT. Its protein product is CASSLVAGTDTQYF.

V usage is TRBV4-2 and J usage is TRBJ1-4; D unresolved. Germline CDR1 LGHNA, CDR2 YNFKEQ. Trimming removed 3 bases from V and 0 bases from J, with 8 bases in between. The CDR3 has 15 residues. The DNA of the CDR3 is TGTGCCAGCAGCCAGCAACAATCAACTAATGAAAAACTGTTTTTT. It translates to CASSQQQSTNEKLFF.

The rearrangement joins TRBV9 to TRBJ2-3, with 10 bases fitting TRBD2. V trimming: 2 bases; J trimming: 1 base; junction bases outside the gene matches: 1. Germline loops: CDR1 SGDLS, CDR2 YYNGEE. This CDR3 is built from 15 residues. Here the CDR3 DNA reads TGTGCCAGCAGCGTCACTAGCGGGGGCACAGATACGCAGTATTTT. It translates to CASSVTSGGTDTQYF.

The CDR3 DNA reads as TGCAGCGTCGCCGAGGGACAGAACACTGAAGCTTTCTTT. Translated: CSVAEGQNTEAFF. The V gene is TRBV29-1, the J gene TRBJ1-1; possibly TRBD1 for D (6 bases). The CDR3 runs 13 residues. Germline V lookup: CDR1 SQVTM, CDR2 ANQGSEA. V gave up 6 bases and J gave up 1 base, with 12 bases separating them.

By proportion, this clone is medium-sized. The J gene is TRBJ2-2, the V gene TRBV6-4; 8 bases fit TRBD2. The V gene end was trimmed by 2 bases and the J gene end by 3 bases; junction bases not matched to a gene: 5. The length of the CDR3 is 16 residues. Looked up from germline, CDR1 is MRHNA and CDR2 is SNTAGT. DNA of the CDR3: TGTGCCAGCAGTGACAAAGCGGGGGAGGACACCGGGGAGCTGTTTTTT. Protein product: CASSDKAGEDTGELFF.

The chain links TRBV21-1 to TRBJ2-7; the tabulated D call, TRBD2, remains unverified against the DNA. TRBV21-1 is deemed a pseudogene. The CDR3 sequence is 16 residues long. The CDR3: CASSKPGLISSYEQYF. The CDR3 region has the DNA TGTGCCAGCAGCAAACCAGGACTTATTAGCTCCTACGAGCAGTACTTC.

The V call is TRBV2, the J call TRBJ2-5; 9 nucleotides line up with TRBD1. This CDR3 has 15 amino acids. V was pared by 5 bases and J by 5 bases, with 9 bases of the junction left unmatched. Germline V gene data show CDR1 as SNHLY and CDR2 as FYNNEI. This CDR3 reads CASSPLDRGSETQYF. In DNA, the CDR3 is TGTGCCAGCAGTCCACTCGACAGGGGGAGCGAGACCCAGTACTTC.

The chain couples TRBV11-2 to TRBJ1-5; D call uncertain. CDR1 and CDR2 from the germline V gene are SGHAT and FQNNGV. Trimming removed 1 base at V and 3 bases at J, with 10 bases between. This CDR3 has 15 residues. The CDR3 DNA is TGTGCCAGCAGCTTAGTGGTTGGCCACAATCAGCCCCAGCATTTT. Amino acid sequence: CASSLVVGHNQPQHF.

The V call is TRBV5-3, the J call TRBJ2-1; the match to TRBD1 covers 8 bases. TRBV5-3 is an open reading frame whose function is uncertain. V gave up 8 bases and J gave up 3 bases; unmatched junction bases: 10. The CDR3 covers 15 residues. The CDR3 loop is CASSPGTGLYNEQFF. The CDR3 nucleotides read TGTGCCAGCAGCCCCGGGACAGGTCTCTACAATGAGCAGTTCTTC.

CDR3 loop: CASSLTGQGEAKNIQYF. In DNA form, the CDR3 reads TGTGCCAGCAGCTTGACCGGACAGGGGGAGGCCAAAAACATTCAGTACTTC. The chain joins TRBV5-4 to TRBJ2-4, with 10 nucleotides matching TRBD1. The germline V gene encodes CDR1 SGHNT and CDR2 YYREEE (reference sequence). CDR3 length: 17 amino acids. After removal of 1 base from V and 1 base from J, the junction contained 5 bases not matched to a gene.

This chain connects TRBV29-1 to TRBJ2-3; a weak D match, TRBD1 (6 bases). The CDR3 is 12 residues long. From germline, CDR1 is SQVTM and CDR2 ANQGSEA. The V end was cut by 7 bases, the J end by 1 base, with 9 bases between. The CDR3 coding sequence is TGCAGCGGGGGGCCCCGCACAGATACGCAGTATTTT. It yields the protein CSGGPRTDTQYF.

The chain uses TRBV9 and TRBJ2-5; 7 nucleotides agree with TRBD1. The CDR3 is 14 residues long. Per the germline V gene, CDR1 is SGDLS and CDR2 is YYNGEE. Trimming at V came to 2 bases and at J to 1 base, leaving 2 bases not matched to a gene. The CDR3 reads CASSVDRVQETQYF. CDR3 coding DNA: TGTGCCAGCAGCGTTGACAGGGTCCAAGAGACCCAGTACTTC.

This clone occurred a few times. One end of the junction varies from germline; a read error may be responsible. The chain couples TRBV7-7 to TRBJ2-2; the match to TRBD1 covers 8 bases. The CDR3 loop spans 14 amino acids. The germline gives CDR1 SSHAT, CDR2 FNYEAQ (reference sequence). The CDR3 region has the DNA TGCGCAGCTACAGGGGGTCTCAACACCGGGGAGCTGTTTTTT. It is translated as CAATGGLNTGELFF.

CDR3 loop: CATFGQYGYTF. CDR3 nucleotides: TGTGCCACCTTTGGACAGTATGGCTACACCTTC. V gene TRBV19 combines with J gene TRBJ1-2, with D perhaps matching TRBD1 (6 bases). The germline V and J ends were trimmed by 10 bases and 5 bases, with 11 bases remaining between them. The CDR3 length is 11 residues. Looked up from germline, CDR1 is LNHDA and CDR2 is SQIVND (reference sequence).

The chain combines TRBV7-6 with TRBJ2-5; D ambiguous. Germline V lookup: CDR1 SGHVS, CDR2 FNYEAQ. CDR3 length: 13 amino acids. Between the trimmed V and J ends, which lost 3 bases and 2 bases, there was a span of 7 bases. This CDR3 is CASSFWQQETQYF. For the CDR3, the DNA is TGTGCCAGCAGCTTCTGGCAGCAAGAGACCCAGTACTTC.

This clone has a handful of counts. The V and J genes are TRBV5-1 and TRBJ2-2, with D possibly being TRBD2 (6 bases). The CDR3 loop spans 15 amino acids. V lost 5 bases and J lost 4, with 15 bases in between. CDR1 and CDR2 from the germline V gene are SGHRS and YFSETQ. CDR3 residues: CASRVRLGSTGELFF. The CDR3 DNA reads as TGCGCCAGCAGGGTGCGACTAGGGAGCACCGGGGAGCTGTTTTTT. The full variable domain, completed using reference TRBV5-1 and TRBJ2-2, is KAGVTQTPRYLIKTRGQQVTLSCSPISGHRSVSWYQQTPGQGLQFLFEYFSETQRNKGNFPGRFSGRQFSNSRSEMNVSTLELGDSALYLCASRVRLGSTGELFFGEGSRLTVL.

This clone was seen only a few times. The CDR3 loop is CASSERERETDTQYF. In DNA, the CDR3 is TGTGCCAGCAGTGAGAGGGAGCGGGAGACAGATACGCAGTATTTT. The rearrangement uses TRBV6-1 and TRBJ2-3, with 8 bases identical to TRBD2. V was clipped by 3 bases and J by 3 bases; unmatched bases: 5. Germline V CDR1 and CDR2: MNHNS, SASEGT. The CDR3 runs to 15 residues.

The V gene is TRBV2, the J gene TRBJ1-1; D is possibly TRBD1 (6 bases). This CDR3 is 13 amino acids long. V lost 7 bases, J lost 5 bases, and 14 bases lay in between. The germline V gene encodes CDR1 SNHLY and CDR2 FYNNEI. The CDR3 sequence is CASNPQGITEAFF. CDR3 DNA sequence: TGTGCCAGCAACCCGCAGGGGATAACTGAAGCTTTCTTT.

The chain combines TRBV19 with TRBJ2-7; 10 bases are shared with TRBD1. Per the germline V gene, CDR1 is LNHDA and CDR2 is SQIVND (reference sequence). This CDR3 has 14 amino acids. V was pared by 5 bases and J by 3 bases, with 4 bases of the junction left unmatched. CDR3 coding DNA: TGTGCCAGTAGTTCCCGGGACAGGGGCTACGAGCAGTACTTC. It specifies CASSSRDRGYEQYF.

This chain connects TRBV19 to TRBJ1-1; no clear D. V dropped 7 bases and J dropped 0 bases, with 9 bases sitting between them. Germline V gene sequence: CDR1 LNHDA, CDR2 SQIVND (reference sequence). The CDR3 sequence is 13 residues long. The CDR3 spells CASMPSVNTEAFF. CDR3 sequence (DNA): TGTGCCAGTATGCCTTCAGTGAACACTGAAGCTTTCTTT.

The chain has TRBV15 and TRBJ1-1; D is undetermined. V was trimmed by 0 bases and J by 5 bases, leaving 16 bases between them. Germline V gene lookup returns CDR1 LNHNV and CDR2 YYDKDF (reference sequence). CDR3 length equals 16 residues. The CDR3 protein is CATSRDWAEGGTEAFF. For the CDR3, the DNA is TGTGCCACCAGCAGAGATTGGGCCGAGGGCGGGACTGAAGCTTTCTTT. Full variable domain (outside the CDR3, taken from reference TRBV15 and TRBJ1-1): DAMVIQNPRYQVTQFGKPVTLSCSQTLNHNVMYWYQQKSSQAPKLLFHYYDKDFNNEADTPDNFQSRRPNTSFCFLDIRSPGLGDTAMYLCATSRDWAEGGTEAFFGQGTRLTVV.

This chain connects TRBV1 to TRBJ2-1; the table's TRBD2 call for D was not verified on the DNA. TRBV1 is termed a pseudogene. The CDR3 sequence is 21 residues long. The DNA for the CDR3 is TGCACCAGCAGCCAAGATCAAGGGACTAGCGGGGGGCCACTCTTCGTCAATGAGCAGTTCTTC. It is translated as CTSSQDQGTSGGPLFVNEQFF.

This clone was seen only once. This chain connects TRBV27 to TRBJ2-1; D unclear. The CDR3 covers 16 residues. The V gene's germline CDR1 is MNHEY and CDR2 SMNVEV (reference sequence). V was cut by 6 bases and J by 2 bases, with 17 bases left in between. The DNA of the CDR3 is TGTGCCAGCAGCCCCAATTGGGCGTCCACCTACAATGAGCAGTTCTTC. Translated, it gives CASSPNWASTYNEQFF.

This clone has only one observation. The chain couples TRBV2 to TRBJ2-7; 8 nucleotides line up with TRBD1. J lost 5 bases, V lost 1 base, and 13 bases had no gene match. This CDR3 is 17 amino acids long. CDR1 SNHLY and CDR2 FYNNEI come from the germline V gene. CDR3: CASSEEIGTGNVNEQYF. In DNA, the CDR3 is TGTGCCAGCAGTGAAGAGATCGGGACAGGTAACGTCAACGAGCAGTACTTC. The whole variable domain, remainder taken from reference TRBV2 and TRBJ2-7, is EPEVTQTPSHQVTQMGQEVILRCVPISNHLYFYWYRQILGQKVEFLVSFYNNEISEKSEIFDDQFSVERPDGSNFTLKIRSTKLEDSAMYFCASSEEIGTGNVNEQYFGPGTRLTVT.

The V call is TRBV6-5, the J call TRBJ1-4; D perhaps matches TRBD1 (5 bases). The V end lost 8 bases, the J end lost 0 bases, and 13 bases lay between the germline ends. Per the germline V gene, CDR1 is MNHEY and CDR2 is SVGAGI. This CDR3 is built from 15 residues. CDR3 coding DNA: TGTGCCAGCGCCCCCCAGGGTGCAACTAATGAAAAACTGTTTTTT. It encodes CASAPQGATNEKLFF.

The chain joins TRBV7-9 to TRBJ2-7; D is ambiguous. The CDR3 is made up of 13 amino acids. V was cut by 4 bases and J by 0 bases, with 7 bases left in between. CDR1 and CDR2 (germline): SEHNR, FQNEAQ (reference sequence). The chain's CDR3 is CASSSPGSYEQYF. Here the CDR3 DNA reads TGTGCCAGCAGCTCCCCGGGCTCCTACGAGCAGTACTTC.

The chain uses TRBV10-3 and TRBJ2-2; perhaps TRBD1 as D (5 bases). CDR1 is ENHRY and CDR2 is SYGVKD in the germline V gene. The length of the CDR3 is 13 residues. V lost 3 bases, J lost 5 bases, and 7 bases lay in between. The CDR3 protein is CAISERGTGELFF. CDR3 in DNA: TGTGCCATCAGTGAAAGGGGTACCGGGGAGCTGTTTTTT.